This passage covers 18 T cell receptor beta chains from one sample sequenced in a study of cytomegalovirus exposure and HLA in healthy donors. PCR amplification relied on 60 Vbeta primers (plus 13 Jbeta primers). The table came from immunoSEQ multiplex PCR; TCRdb's copy has only in-frame clones and leaves some out. This table holds around 100,000 clones, over 60% found once. The sequenced sample consisted of PBMCs. These receptors were collected from a man younger than 45 in good health and CMV-seropositive.

This clone was seen a single time. The chain carries TRBV14 and TRBJ2-2, with D uncertain. V was shortened by 2 bases and J by 3 bases, with 10 bases between the two germline ends. Per germline, CDR1 SGHDN and CDR2 FVKESK. This CDR3 spans 15 amino acids. As DNA, the CDR3 is TGTGCCAGCAGCCAACGCCGCCTAGACACCGGGGAGCTGTTTTTT. Translated, it gives CASSQRRLDTGELFF.

This chain joins TRBV7-2 and TRBJ1-5; 8 positions match TRBD1. The germline V gene encodes CDR1 SGHTA and CDR2 FQGNSA. J was trimmed by 6 bases and V by 1 base; bases with no gene match: 2. The CDR3 has 14 residues. CDR3: CASSLGTGFQPQHF. The CDR3 nucleotides are TGTGCCAGCAGCTTAGGGACAGGGTTTCAGCCCCAGCATTTT.

The chain is built from TRBV7-2 and TRBJ1-6; D is ambiguous. V was pared by 1 base and J by 12 bases, with 7 bases between. This CDR3 has 12 residues. Germline V lookup: CDR1 SGHTA, CDR2 FQGNSA. This CDR3 is CASSLGARPLHF. The CDR3 region has the DNA TGTGCCAGCAGCTTAGGGGCCCGACCCCTCCACTTT.

The sample holds one count of this clone. The chain joins TRBV5-5 to TRBJ1-5; D not resolved. V was pared by 0 bases and J by 2 bases, with 6 bases between. The germline V gene encodes CDR1 SGHKS and CDR2 YYEKEE (reference sequence). The CDR3 is 14 amino acids. This chain's CDR3 is CASSLVGGNQPQHF. The CDR3 DNA follows: TGTGCCAGCAGCTTGGTCGGGGGCAATCAGCCCCAGCATTTT.

V gene TRBV5-4 combines with J gene TRBJ1-6; 9 bases are shared with TRBD1. This CDR3 contains 17 residues. The germline gives CDR1 SGHNT, CDR2 YYREEE (reference sequence). Unmatched junction bases numbered 8, after V lost 3 bases and J lost 4 bases. The CDR3 DNA reads as TGTGCCAGCAGCTCCGGGACAGGGAATCCGTATAATTCACCCCTCCACTTT. Translation gives CASSSGTGNPYNSPLHF.

The V and J genes are TRBV11-2 and TRBJ2-3; a possible D gene is TRBD2 (7 bases). Germline CDR1 SGHAT, CDR2 FQNNGV. V was trimmed by 6 bases and J by 0 bases, leaving 19 bases between them. CDR3 size: 17 residues. DNA for the CDR3: TGTGCCAGCAGTTATCTAGGGGGGGCAGTCAGCACAGATACGCAGTATTTT. Its protein product is CASSYLGGAVSTDTQYF. Combining the CDR3 with reference TRBV11-2 and TRBJ2-3 gives the whole variable domain EAGVAQSPRYKIIEKRQSVAFWCNPISGHATLYWYQQILGQGPKLLIQFQNNGVVDDSQLPKDRFSAERLKGVDSTLKIQPAKLEDSAVYLCASSYLGGAVSTDTQYFGPGTRLTVL.

This clone was observed a handful of times. The chain carries TRBV6-6 and TRBJ1-1; no reliable D call. The CDR3 consists of 12 residues. V dropped 0 bases and J dropped 5 bases, with 4 bases sitting between them. The germline gives CDR1 MNHNY, CDR2 SVGAGI (reference sequence). Written as DNA, the CDR3 is TGTGCCAGCAGTTACTCGAGTACTGAAGCTTTCTTT. Translation: CASSYSSTEAFF.

The chain couples TRBV29-1 to TRBJ1-1, with 8 bases that match TRBD1. Trimming cost V 6 bases and J 6 bases; bases outside gene matches: 6. Looked up from germline, CDR1 is SQVTM and CDR2 is ANQGSEA. CDR3 length equals 12 residues. The CDR3 sequence is CSVDRGFAEAFF. The CDR3 DNA reads TGCAGCGTAGACAGGGGCTTCGCTGAAGCTTTCTTT.

This chain connects TRBV5-1 to TRBJ2-7, with no clear D. CDR3 length: 15 residues. CDR1 and CDR2 from the germline V gene are SGHRS and YFSETQ. Trimming pared 0 bases from V and 0 bases from J, leaving 10 bases between. CDR3 in amino acids: CASSLEPLSSYEQYF. The CDR3 DNA reads TGCGCCAGCAGCTTGGAGCCCCTTAGCTCCTACGAGCAGTACTTC.

The V and J genes are TRBV5-4 and TRBJ2-5, with D tentatively TRBD1 (6 bases). Germline V lookup: CDR1 SGHNT, CDR2 YYREEE (reference sequence). CDR3 size: 14 residues. Trimming cost V 4 bases and J 3 bases, with 13 bases left between them. CDR3 in amino acids: CASSQQGWEETQYF. In DNA form, the CDR3 reads TGTGCCAGCAGCCAACAGGGCTGGGAAGAGACCCAGTACTTC.

This chain connects TRBV2 to TRBJ1-5, with D hard to call. The germline V gene has CDR1 SNHLY and CDR2 FYNNEI. This CDR3 is 15 amino acids long. Trimming removed 7 bases at V and 3 bases at J, with 16 bases between. This chain's CDR3 is CASKLEGRNNQPQHF. The CDR3 nucleotides are TGTGCCAGCAAGCTGGAGGGCAGGAACAATCAGCCCCAGCATTTT. Combining the CDR3 with reference TRBV2 and TRBJ1-5 gives the whole variable domain EPEVTQTPSHQVTQMGQEVILRCVPISNHLYFYWYRQILGQKVEFLVSFYNNEISEKSEIFDDQFSVERPDGSNFTLKIRSTKLEDSAMYFCASKLEGRNNQPQHFGDGTRLSIL.

The J gene is TRBJ2-7, the V gene TRBV2; 7 bases line up with TRBD2. With V trimmed by 5 bases and J by 5 bases, 9 bases remained unmatched. Germline CDR1 and CDR2: SNHLY and FYNNEI. The CDR3 covers 14 residues. Here the CDR3 reads CASSILAGEDEQYF. The DNA for the CDR3 is TGTGCCAGCAGTATCCTCGCGGGGGAGGACGAGCAGTACTTC.

The chain carries TRBV6-5 and TRBJ2-1, with 7 bases identical to TRBD2. J was trimmed by 7 bases and V by 7 bases; bases with no gene match: 10. The CDR3 extends over 14 amino acids. Germline V CDR1 and CDR2: MNHEY, SVGAGI. CDR3 residues: CASTAGLDLNEQFF. CDR3 coding DNA: TGTGCCAGCACCGCCGGACTAGATTTAAATGAGCAGTTCTTC.

This clone was seen more than once but under ten times. This chain joins TRBV19 and TRBJ1-1; D is perhaps TRBD1 (6 bases). Per germline, CDR1 LNHDA and CDR2 SQIVND (reference sequence). The CDR3 has 15 residues. The V gene lost 7 bases and the J gene lost 1 base, with 16 bases spanning the gap. In nucleotides, the CDR3 is TGTGCCAGTACCAATCCCGGACAGACGAACACTGAAGCTTTCTTT. Amino acids: CASTNPGQTNTEAFF.

The chain recombines TRBV13 with TRBJ1-2, with D possibly being TRBD1 (5 bases). CDR1 PRHDT and CDR2 FYEKMQ come from the germline V gene (reference sequence). The CDR3 length is 16 residues. Trimming left V 2 bases short and J 7 bases short, with 20 bases between. The CDR3 sequence is CASSLPGQGGGPGYTF. The CDR3 region has the DNA TGTGCCAGCAGCTTACCCGGTCAGGGCGGGGGTCCTGGCTACACCTTC.

The chain employs TRBV2 and TRBJ2-4, with 8 positions matching TRBD1. This CDR3 spans 14 amino acids. The V and J ends lost 4 bases and 7 bases, in that order; junction bases with no gene match: 6. Germline V gene sequence: CDR1 SNHLY, CDR2 FYNNEI. The CDR3 DNA reads TGTGCCAGCAGTGGGCGGACAGGGAGGAACATTCAGTACTTC. Translated, it gives CASSGRTGRNIQYF.

The chain uses TRBV27 and TRBJ1-5; 9 bases are a match to TRBD1. This CDR3 is 15 amino acids long. Germline V lookup: CDR1 MNHEY, CDR2 SMNVEV (reference sequence). V gave up 4 bases and J gave up 0 bases; unmatched junction bases: 1. CDR3 sequence reads: CASSYRGHSNQPQHF. The CDR3 DNA is TGTGCCAGCAGTTACAGGGGGCATAGCAATCAGCCCCAGCATTTT.

The chain combines TRBV6-1 with TRBJ2-7, with TRBD2 identical over 7 bases. Looked up from germline, CDR1 is MNHNS and CDR2 is SASEGT. The CDR3 is 14 residues long. Losses at the gene ends were 5 bases for V and 5 bases for J; bases not matched to a gene: 9. As DNA, the CDR3 is TGTGCCAGCAGTTTGGGAGGGGCTGCCGACGAGCAGTACTTC. The encoded protein is CASSLGGAADEQYF.